Listed below are T cell receptor beta chains from one sample, sequenced in a study of T cells after yellow fever vaccination. TCRdb re-derived calls from the 5' RACE reads in MiXCR, one entry per CDR3 protein. The sample has 450,000 to 600,000 distinct CDR3 sequences; approximately 12% are singletons. This material consisted of PBMCs, taken on the day of the yellow fever booster vaccination. These TCRs come from a man aged 30 to 39 who received the YFV17D yellow fever vaccine. Both conserved end residues are part of each CDR3. The order of the fields is V gene, J gene, clone size, D gene, CDR3 protein, CDR3 DNA. D genes are given only for firm matches. Clone size is not always given. Where it is, it says once, few, many or a class for expanded clones.

>TRBV5-1|TRBJ1-5|-|TRBD1
CASSLGGQGYQPQHF
TGCGCCAGCAGCTTGGGGGGACAGGGGTATCAGCCCCAGCATTTT
>TRBV20-1|TRBJ1-2|-|TRBD1
CSAPPGTGGYGYTF
TGCAGTGCCCCCCCCGGGACAGGGGGCTATGGCTACACCTTC
>TRBV7-6|TRBJ2-7|-|-
CASSAGGGNSYEQYF
TGTGCCAGCAGCGCCGGGGGCGGGAACTCCTACGAGCAGTACTTC
>TRBV10-2|TRBJ2-3|-|-
CASREVAGYGTDTQYF
TGCGCCAGCCGAGAGGTTGCGGGGTATGGCACAGATACGCAGTATTTT
>TRBV9|TRBJ2-2|few|-
CASSGRQDPNTGELFF
TGTGCCAGCAGCGGACGACAGGACCCGAACACCGGGGAGCTGTTTTTT
>TRBV6-1|TRBJ2-7|-|TRBD2
CASVWREGLGEQYF
TGTGCCAGCGTCTGGCGGGAGGGACTTGGCGAGCAGTACTTC
>TRBV7-9|TRBJ2-3|-|TRBD2
CASSLAPGLGIPLF
TGTGCCAGCAGCTTAGCGCCTGGACTAGGCATACCCCTTTTT
>TRBV5-4|TRBJ2-7|many|TRBD1
CASSLGTWTGDSYEQYF
TGTGCCAGCAGCCTGGGGACATGGACAGGGGACTCCTACGAGCAGTACTTC
>TRBV5-1|TRBJ2-7|-|TRBD1
CASSWDSGEQYF
TGCGCCAGCAGCTGGGACAGTGGCGAGCAGTACTTC
>TRBV28|TRBJ1-2|-|-
CASSLLGKGEDYGYTF
TGTGCCAGCAGTTTACTTGGCAAGGGCGAGGACTATGGCTACACCTTC
>TRBV6-5|TRBJ2-3|few|-
CASSYDPGSYDTQYF
TGTGCCAGCAGTTACGATCCCGGGTCTTACGATACGCAGTATTTT
>TRBV27|TRBJ2-1|few|-
CASSYGPWDEQFF
TGTGCCAGCAGTTATGGGCCTTGGGATGAGCAGTTCTTC
>TRBV7-8|TRBJ2-1|-|-
CASSPTRAGSNEQFF
TGTGCCAGCAGCCCAACGAGGGCAGGGTCAAATGAGCAGTTCTTC
>TRBV4-3|TRBJ1-2|-|TRBD1
CASSQDGGQGAKFYGYTF
TGCGCCAGCAGCCAAGATGGGGGACAGGGGGCGAAGTTCTATGGCTACACCTTC
>TRBV20-1|TRBJ1-6|few|-
CSATPSASTSNSPLHF
TGCAGTGCTACTCCCTCGGCGTCTACCTCCAATTCACCCCTCCACTTT